Below are 12 T cell receptor beta chains sequenced from a single sample in a study of breast tumors, draining lymph nodes, adjacent tissues. Each CDR3 protein is one row after TCRdb ran MiXCR on the multiplex PCR reads. Of about 19,000 distinct CDR3 sequences listed, 43% are singletons. Source material: breast tumor tissue. Receptors were obtained from a female donor with breast cancer. Some clones in this sample may be carry-over from other donors' samples.

In this sample, this clonotype turned up many times. This sequence joins TRBV2 and TRBJ2-1; D remains ambiguous. The germline V gene has CDR1 SNHLY and CDR2 FYNNEI. The V end lost 3 bases, the J end lost 9 bases, and 9 bases lay between the germline ends. The CDR3 totals 12 residues. As DNA, the CDR3 is TGTGCCAGCAGTGAGGCAGTCCTTGAGCAGTTCTTC. This translates into CASSEAVLEQFF.

This clonotype was counted at least ten times. This chain links TRBV2 with TRBJ2-1, with TRBD2 matching over 13 bases. Germline values: CDR1 SNHLY, CDR2 FYNNEI. V trimming: 4 bases; J trimming: 7 bases; junction bases outside the gene matches: 1. This CDR3 is 14 amino acids long. The DNA for the CDR3 is TGTGCCAGCAGTGGGACTAGCGGGAGAAATGAGCAGTTCTTC. It encodes CASSGTSGRNEQFF.

This clonotype was seen a handful of times. Possible read error: a much larger clone is one base away. The V and J genes are TRBV19 and TRBJ2-3, with 7 bases identical to TRBD1. This CDR3 region has 12 residues. Per germline, CDR1 LNHDA and CDR2 SQIVND (reference sequence). The CDR3 loop reads CTSMGQHGTQYF. For the CDR3, the DNA is TGTACCAGTATGGGACAGCACGGTACGCAGTATTTT.

CDR3 DNA sequence: TGTGCCAGCCCGGGACAGCGGAGCTCTGGAAACACCATATATTTT. It translates to CASPGQRSSGNTIYF. The chain carries TRBV5-8 and TRBJ1-3, with 7 bases aligning to TRBD1. This CDR3 has 15 amino acids. Germline CDR1 and CDR2: SGHTS and YDEGEE. After removal of 7 bases from V and 0 bases from J, the junction contained 7 bases not matched to a gene.

The genes are TRBV24-1 and TRBJ1-2; D not resolved. Looked up from germline, CDR1 is KGHDR and CDR2 is SFDVKD. This CDR3 is built from 13 residues. Trimming removed 5 bases from V and 0 bases from J, with 6 bases in between. This CDR3 is CATSVSANYGYTF. The CDR3, as DNA: TGTGCCACCAGTGTGTCAGCTAACTATGGCTACACCTTC.

On this clonotype: One end of the junction varies from germline; a read error may be responsible. In DNA form, the CDR3 reads TGCGCCGGCAGCCACCTCGACTCAGATACGCAGTATTTT. It codes for CAGSHLDSDTQYF. The chain combines TRBV3-1 with TRBJ2-3; no firm D call. The CDR3 runs 13 residues. The V gene's germline CDR1 is LGHDT and CDR2 YNNKEL (reference sequence).

As for this clonotype: The limits of the CDR3 on the DNA are not certain, so only TCRdb's listed CDR3 is given. The CDR3 spells CASSFYICSGSVPRGAQETQYF. The gene calls are TRBV9 and TRBJ2-5; TRBD1 reflects the table's D call only, with no check against the DNA. The CDR3 sequence runs 22 residues, both termini included. Germline V gene sequence: CDR1 SGDLS, CDR2 YYNGEE.

V gene TRBV7-2 combines with J gene TRBJ1-6; no clear D gene. V lost 0 bases and J lost 7, with 10 bases in between. CDR1 is SGHTA and CDR2 is FQGNSA in the germline V gene. This CDR3 spans 15 amino acids. The CDR3 sequence: CASSLAAMENSPLHF. The CDR3 coding sequence is TGTGCCAGCAGCTTAGCCGCAATGGAAAATTCACCCCTCCACTTT.

In this sample, this clonotype turned up many times. The chain uses TRBV30 and TRBJ1-3, with TRBD1 identical over 7 bases. Per the germline V gene, CDR1 is GTSNPN and CDR2 is SVGIG (reference sequence). The CDR3 is made up of 16 amino acids. V was clipped by 2 bases and J by 0 bases; unmatched bases: 7. Here the CDR3 DNA reads TGTGCCTGGAGTTTACCGGGACAGTTCTCTGGAAACACCATATATTTT. Translating gives CAWSLPGQFSGNTIYF.

The V and J genes are TRBV10-3 and TRBJ2-2; D is undetermined. This CDR3 region has 12 residues. CDR1 ENHRY and CDR2 SYGVKD come from the germline V gene. Trimming took off 3 bases at V and 4 bases at J, with 3 bases between the two ends. The CDR3 sequence: CAISDSTGELFF. The CDR3, as DNA: TGTGCCATCAGTGACAGCACCGGGGAGCTGTTTTTT.

The chain recombines TRBV3-1 with TRBJ2-7, with 14 bases aligning to TRBD2. Germline V CDR1 and CDR2: LGHDT, YNNKEL (reference sequence). J was trimmed by 1 base and V by 4 bases; bases with no gene match: 3. This CDR3 spans 16 amino acids. The CDR3 DNA reads TGTGCCAGCAGCCTGGGGACTAGCGGGAGTTCCTACGAGCAGTACTTC. It yields the protein CASSLGTSGSSYEQYF.

Of note for this clonotype: A much larger clone lies a single base off, so this may be a read error. The chain recombines TRBV20-1 with TRBJ2-1; D gene uncertain. The CDR3 totals 12 residues. Germline V gene data show CDR1 as DFQATT and CDR2 as SNEGSKA (reference sequence). The CDR3 sequence is CSAGRISNEPFF. The CDR3 nucleotides are TGCAGTGCTGGACGGATCTCCAATGAGCCGTTCTTC.